This TCR beta chain emerged from a study of blood T cells in healthy people across ages. Findings and limits, study-wide: The unsorted PBMCs prevented any conclusive comparison of naive versus antigen-experienced cells.

The CDR3 totals 11 residues. Per the germline V gene, CDR1 is DFQATT and CDR2 is SNEGSKA (reference sequence). The authors ran a second PCR of roughly 6 to 12 cycles using a sample-barcoded 5' primer and a J-beta primer mix. Every individual sample yielded 2.5 million or more paired-end reads (each containing CDR3). From the 5' RACE reads, TCRdb called clonotypes with MiXCR, one entry per CDR3 protein. The sample holds 550,000 to 700,000 distinct CDR3 sequences, approximately 25% seen once. As regards this clonotype: Antigen unknown. A read error may account for a junction end that differs from germline.

The sample was blood. The chain uses TRBV20-1 and TRBJ2-1; D gene ambiguous. The clonotype originates from a woman in her sixties or seventies in good health. CDR3: CSPSSYNDQFF. CDR3 in DNA: TGCAGCCCCTCGTCCTACAATGATCAGTTCTTC.